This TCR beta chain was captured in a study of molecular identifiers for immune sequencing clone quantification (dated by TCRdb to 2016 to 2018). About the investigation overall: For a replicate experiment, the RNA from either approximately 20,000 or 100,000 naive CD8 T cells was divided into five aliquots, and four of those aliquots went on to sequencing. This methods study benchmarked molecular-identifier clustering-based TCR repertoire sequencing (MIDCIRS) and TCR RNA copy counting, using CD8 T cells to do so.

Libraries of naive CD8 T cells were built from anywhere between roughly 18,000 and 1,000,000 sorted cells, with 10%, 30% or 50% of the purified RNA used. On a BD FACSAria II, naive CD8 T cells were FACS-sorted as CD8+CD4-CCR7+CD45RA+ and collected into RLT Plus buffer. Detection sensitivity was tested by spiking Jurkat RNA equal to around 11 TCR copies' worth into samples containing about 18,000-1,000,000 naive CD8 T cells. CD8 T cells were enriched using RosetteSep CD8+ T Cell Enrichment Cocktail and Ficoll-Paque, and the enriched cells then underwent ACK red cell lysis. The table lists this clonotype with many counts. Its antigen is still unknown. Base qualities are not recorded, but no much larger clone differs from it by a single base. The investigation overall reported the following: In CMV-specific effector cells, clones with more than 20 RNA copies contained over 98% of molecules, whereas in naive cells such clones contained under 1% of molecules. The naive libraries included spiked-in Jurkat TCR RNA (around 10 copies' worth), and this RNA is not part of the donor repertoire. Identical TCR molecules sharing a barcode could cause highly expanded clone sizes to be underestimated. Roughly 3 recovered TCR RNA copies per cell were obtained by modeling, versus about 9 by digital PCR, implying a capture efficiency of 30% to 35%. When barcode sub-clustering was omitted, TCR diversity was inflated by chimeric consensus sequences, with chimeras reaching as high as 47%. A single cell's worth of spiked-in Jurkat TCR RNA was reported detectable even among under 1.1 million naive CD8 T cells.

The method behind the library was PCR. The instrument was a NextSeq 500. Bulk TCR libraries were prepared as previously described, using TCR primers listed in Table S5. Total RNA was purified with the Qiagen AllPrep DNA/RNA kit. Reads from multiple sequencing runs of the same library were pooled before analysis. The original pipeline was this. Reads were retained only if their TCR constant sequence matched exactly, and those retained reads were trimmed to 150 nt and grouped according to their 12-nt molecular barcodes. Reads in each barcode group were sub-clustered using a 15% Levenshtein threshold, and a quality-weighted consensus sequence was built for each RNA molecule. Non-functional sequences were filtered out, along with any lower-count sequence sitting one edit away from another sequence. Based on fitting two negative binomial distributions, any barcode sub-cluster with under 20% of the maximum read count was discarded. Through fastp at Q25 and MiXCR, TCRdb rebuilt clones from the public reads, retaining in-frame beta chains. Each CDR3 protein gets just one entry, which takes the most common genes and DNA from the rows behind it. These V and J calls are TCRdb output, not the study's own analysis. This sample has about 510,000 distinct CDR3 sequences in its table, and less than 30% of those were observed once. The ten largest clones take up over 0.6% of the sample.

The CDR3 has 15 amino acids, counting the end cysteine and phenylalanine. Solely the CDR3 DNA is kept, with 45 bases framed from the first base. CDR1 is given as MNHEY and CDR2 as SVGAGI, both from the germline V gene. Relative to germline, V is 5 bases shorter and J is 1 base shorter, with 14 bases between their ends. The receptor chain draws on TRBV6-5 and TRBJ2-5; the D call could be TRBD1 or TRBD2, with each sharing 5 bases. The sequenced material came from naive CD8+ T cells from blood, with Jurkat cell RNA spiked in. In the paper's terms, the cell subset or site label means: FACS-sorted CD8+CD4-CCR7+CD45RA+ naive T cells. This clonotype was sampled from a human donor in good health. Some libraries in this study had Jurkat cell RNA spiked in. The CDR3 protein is CASSPLWGSQETQYF. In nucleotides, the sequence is TGTGCCAGCAGTCCCCTTTGGGGGTCCCAAGAGACCCAGTACTTC.